The T cell receptor (beta chain) described here comes from a study of spatial heterogeneity in lung cancer. One entry per CDR3 protein, called by TCRdb with MiXCR from the 5' RACE reads. The profile shows roughly 23,000 distinct CDR3 sequences, roughly 4.8% of them singletons. Stated time point: sample taken at primary tumor resection. Frozen PBMC, nontumor lung or tumor provided whole RNA, which was sequenced unsorted. The donors, 70 or so patients with untreated early-stage non-small cell lung cancer, provided the samples. This clonotype was observed many times. Looked up from germline, CDR1 is MNHNS and CDR2 is SASEGT. V dropped 2 bases and J dropped 10 bases, with 12 bases sitting between them. The CDR3 is 14 residues long.

This clonotype was obtained from a male donor with early-stage non-small cell lung cancer. The input for sequencing was PBMCs, taken at surgery. The chain combines TRBV6-1 with TRBJ1-6; D not resolved. The chain's CDR3 is CASSERGANSPLHF. CDR3 coding DNA: TGTGCCAGCAGTGAACGGGGAGCGAACTCACCCCTCCACTTT.